This entry features one TCR beta chain sequence. This record belongs to a study of blood T cell repertoires in COVID-19. Overall study context: Collection of acute and convalescent COVID-19 samples took place in the United States, Italy and Spain. Nucleic acid was either cDNA or gDNA, and it came from T cells, B-cell-depleted T cells, or PBMCs.

From germline, CDR1 is LGHDT and CDR2 YNNKEL (reference sequence). This CDR3 region has 13 residues. V was trimmed by 6 bases and J by 8 bases, leaving 16 bases between them. Original methodology: Nucleated cell counts were estimated from reference gene primer amplification. Method: immunoSEQ multiplex PCR; TCRdb's copy keeps in-frame clones and lacks some. V and J calls and clone size are those listed in that table; D and trimming were worked out from the DNA. This sample has 35,000 to 45,000 clones, with approximately 90% found just once. The material sequenced was peripheral blood. This receptor was taken from a man aged 50 to 60 with active COVID-19. The chain carries TRBV3-1 (or the pseudogene TRBV3-2) and TRBJ1-2; weak D call: TRBD1 (5 bases). CDR3 sequence reads: CASSQSGRSGYTF. CDR3 nucleotides: TGTGCCAGCAGTCAGTCAGGGAGGTCAGGCTACACCTTC.